This T cell receptor (beta chain) was documented in a study of T cells in Graves' hyperthyroidism and ophthalmopathy. Study-level points and caveats: Ophthalmopathy was distinguished from stable hyperthyroidism by 13 V-J signatures.

Amplified regions were TCR beta CDR3 sequences from RNA transcripts. HTBI primers were the set used in a first-round RT-PCR of the TCR CDR3. From the multiplex PCR reads, TCRdb called clonotypes with MiXCR, one entry per CDR3 protein. The table includes roughly 500,000 distinct CDR3 sequences, approximately 48% detected once. As to this clonotype: Its matching antigen is unknown.

The receptor was derived from an adult woman with Graves' disease, either hyperthyroidism or ophthalmopathy (not recorded which). Sequenced material: peripheral blood or thyroid tissue (not recorded which).

The CDR3 protein is CASSVGLDRVGNEQFF. The DNA of the CDR3 is TGTGCCAGCAGCGTAGGTTTGGACAGGGTGGGCAATGAGCAGTTCTTC. The rearrangement links TRBV9 to TRBJ2-1; TRBD1 aligns across 8 bases. The V and J ends lost 0 bases and 6 bases, in that order; junction bases with no gene match: 8. The CDR3 contains 16 residues. Germline loops: CDR1 SGDLS, CDR2 YYNGEE.